The next 30 T cell receptor beta chains were all read from a single sample in a study of T cells in localized non-small cell lung cancer. Repertoires were generated with immunoSEQ multiplex PCR, while TCRdb's copy carries only in-frame clones and drops some. The sample records tens of thousands of clones, about nine tenths being singletons. The sample was peripheral blood, taken before any cancer treatment. These receptor sequences come from a female donor over 55 with stage I lung adenocarcinoma.

A single count supports this clone. The chain carries TRBV6-5 and TRBJ1-5; D is possibly TRBD1 (5 bases). V gave up 4 bases and J gave up 7 bases, with 20 bases separating them. CDR1 is MNHEY, CDR2 SVGAGI, per germline. The CDR3 covers 16 residues. The CDR3 reads CASSSALGGFGQPQHF. The CDR3 DNA sequence: TGTGCCAGCAGTTCCGCCCTTGGGGGTTTCGGACAGCCCCAGCATTTT.

The chain carries TRBV4-1 and TRBJ1-2; TRBD1 aligns across 12 bases. Germline V lookup: CDR1 MGHRA, CDR2 YSYEKL. This CDR3 region has 16 residues. V lost 2 bases, J lost 6 bases, and 7 bases stayed unmatched. CDR3 in DNA: TGCGCCAGCAGCCAACCTCCGGGACAGGGGGCGCATGGCTACACCTTC. Translation: CASSQPPGQGAHGYTF.

This clone came up once. The chain has TRBV9 and TRBJ1-2; D perhaps matches TRBD1 (6 bases). CDR1 and CDR2 from the germline V gene are SGDLS and YYNGEE. The ends were cut back, 7 bases at V and 4 bases at J, with 14 bases in the middle. This CDR3 has 13 residues. CDR3 amino acids: CASSEGGRYGYTF. The DNA of the CDR3 is TGTGCCAGCTCCGAAGGGGGACGCTATGGCTACACCTTC.

The chain has TRBV6-5 and TRBJ1-1; D is unresolved. CDR3 length: 13 amino acids. Trimming removed 0 bases from V and 1 base from J, with 3 bases in between. CDR1 is MNHEY and CDR2 is SVGAGI in the germline V gene. The CDR3: CASSYSQNTEAFF. The CDR3 nucleotides read TGTGCCAGCAGTTACTCACAGAACACTGAAGCTTTCTTT.

CDR3 in amino acids: CASGGQNYEQYF. CDR3 DNA: TGTGCCAGCGGCGGACAGAACTACGAGCAGTACTTC. The chain uses TRBV2 and TRBJ2-7, with D perhaps matching TRBD1 (6 bases). Trimming pared 8 bases from V and 3 bases from J, leaving 11 bases between. Germline CDR1 and CDR2: SNHLY and FYNNEI. The CDR3 runs 12 residues. The variable domain in full, completed from reference TRBV2 and TRBJ2-7, reads EPEVTQTPSHQVTQMGQEVILRCVPISNHLYFYWYRQILGQKVEFLVSFYNNEISEKSEIFDDQFSVERPDGSNFTLKIRSTKLEDSAMYFCASGGQNYEQYFGPGTRLTVT.

The chain couples TRBV30 to TRBJ2-7; D is uncertain. This CDR3 spans 12 amino acids. Trimming removed 4 bases at V and 3 bases at J, with 10 bases between. Germline V gene sequence: CDR1 GTSNPN, CDR2 SVGIG (reference sequence). The CDR3, as DNA: TGTGCCTGGACAAAAGTTAACTACGAGCAGTACTTC. The encoded protein is CAWTKVNYEQYF.

The chain couples TRBV5-6 to TRBJ2-7; 11 nucleotides align to TRBD1. The CDR3 has 14 amino acids. Germline loops: CDR1 SGHDT, CDR2 YYEEEE. Unmatched junction bases numbered 7, after V lost 7 bases and J lost 4 bases. In DNA form, the CDR3 reads TGTGCCAGCGGATTCGGACAGGGGGCGTACGAGCAGTACTTC. Protein sequence: CASGFGQGAYEQYF.

This chain uses TRBV5-4 with TRBJ2-7; 9 bases agree with TRBD2. V dropped 1 base and J dropped 3; count of bases not matched to a gene: 8. The CDR3 length is 16 residues. Looked up from germline, CDR1 is SGHNT and CDR2 is YYREEE (reference sequence). In nucleotides, the CDR3 is TGTGCCAGCAGCTTGCCTAGCGGGGATTCCCACTACGAGCAGTACTTC. This gives the protein CASSLPSGDSHYEQYF.

Here the CDR3 reads CASSRGRTDTQYF. CDR3 nucleotide sequence: TGTGCCAGTAGTCGGGGGCGGACAGATACGCAGTATTTT. V usage is TRBV19 and J usage is TRBJ2-3, with D possibly called TRBD1 or TRBD2 (6 bases each). Germline lookup yields CDR1 LNHDA and CDR2 SQIVND (reference sequence). The CDR3 is 13 residues long. V was clipped by 5 bases and J by 3 bases, with 9 bases between them.

This chain joins TRBV5-1 and TRBJ1-2; D ambiguous. There are 15 residues in the CDR3. The V end lost 0 bases, the J end lost 3 bases, and 12 bases lay between the germline ends. The germline gives CDR1 SGHRS, CDR2 YFSETQ. In DNA, the CDR3 is TGCGCCAGCAGCTTGGTTTCTCAAAGGGACTATGGCTACACCTTC. Protein: CASSLVSQRDYGYTF.

V gene TRBV20-1 combines with J gene TRBJ1-1; maybe TRBD1 (5 bases). There are 11 residues in the CDR3. Germline V lookup: CDR1 DFQATT, CDR2 SNEGSKA (reference sequence). Trimming removed 1 base from V and 7 bases from J, with 7 bases in between. CDR3 sequence reads: CSARGQIEAFF. As DNA, the CDR3 is TGCAGTGCTAGAGGACAGATTGAAGCTTTCTTT.

J is TRBJ2-3 and V is TRBV19; tentatively, D is TRBD2 (5 bases). With 10 bases removed from V and 6 bases from J, the gap between germline ends came to 14 bases. Germline V gene sequence: CDR1 LNHDA, CDR2 SQIVND (reference sequence). The length of the CDR3 is 12 residues. The CDR3 bases are TGTGCCACGAGAGGGCTAGGGGATACGCAGTATTTT. It translates to CATRGLGDTQYF.

This chain uses TRBV10-1 with TRBJ2-3; 8 bases fit TRBD2. This CDR3 comprises 13 residues. Trimming took 4 bases from V and 6 from J; bases not matched to a gene: 3. Germline lookup yields CDR1 WNHNN and CDR2 SYGVQD (reference sequence). CDR3 DNA: TGCGCCAGCAGTGGGACTAGCTGGGATACGCAGTATTTT. Encoded protein: CASSGTSWDTQYF.

The sample holds a few counts of this clone. This chain connects TRBV5-1 to TRBJ1-4, with D perhaps matching TRBD1 (5 bases). The CDR3 length is 15 residues. CDR1 is SGHRS, CDR2 YFSETQ, per germline. V shed 1 base and J shed 7 bases, with 14 bases lying between them. In DNA, the CDR3 is TGCGCCAGCAGCTTGTCCAAGGGGCTTGCTGAAAAACTGTTTTTT. Residues: CASSLSKGLAEKLFF. Based on the CDR3 plus reference TRBV5-1 and TRBJ1-4, the full variable domain is KAGVTQTPRYLIKTRGQQVTLSCSPISGHRSVSWYQQTPGQGLQFLFEYFSETQRNKGNFPGRFSGRQFSNSRSEMNVSTLELGDSALYLCASSLSKGLAEKLFFGSGTQLSVL.

V and J are TRBV5-5 and TRBJ2-7; TRBD1 aligns across 8 bases. The CDR3 has 16 amino acids. V trimming: 4 bases; J trimming: 3 bases; junction bases outside the gene matches: 12. Germline CDR1 reads SGHKS; CDR2 reads YYEKEE (reference sequence). CDR3 loop: CASSPGAGTGLYEQYF. DNA for the CDR3: TGTGCCAGCAGCCCGGGCGCTGGGACAGGACTCTACGAGCAGTACTTC. Looking up the rest from reference TRBV5-5 and TRBJ2-7 gives the full variable domain: DAGVTQSPTHLIKTRGQQVTLRCSPISGHKSVSWYQQVLGQGPQFIFQYYEKEERGRGNFPDRFSARQFPNYSSELNVNALLLGDSALYLCASSPGAGTGLYEQYFGPGTRLTVT.

V usage is TRBV19 and J usage is TRBJ1-1; D unclear. Trimming pared 3 bases from V and 6 bases from J, leaving 8 bases between. This CDR3 spans 12 amino acids. Germline V gene data show CDR1 as LNHDA and CDR2 as SQIVND (reference sequence). In nucleotides, the CDR3 is TGTGCCAGTAGTATTCGAGGAGCTGAAGCTTTCTTT. It codes for CASSIRGAEAFF.

The J gene is TRBJ2-1, the V gene TRBV5-4; 11 bases are shared with TRBD1. This CDR3 has 14 amino acids. Germline CDR1 reads SGHNT; CDR2 reads YYREEE (reference sequence). V lost 2 bases to trimming and J lost 7 bases; unmatched junction nucleotides: 2. The DNA for the CDR3 is TGTGCCAGCAGCTTCCGGGACAGGGGGAATGAGCAGTTCTTC. Residues: CASSFRDRGNEQFF.

The chain uses TRBV6-5 and TRBJ2-3; TRBD2 is a possible D gene (7 bases). The CDR3 is 13 amino acids. The germline V gene encodes CDR1 MNHEY and CDR2 SVGAGI. Trimming removed 8 bases at V and 0 bases at J, with 9 bases between. The CDR3 sequence is CASGGASTDTQYF. The CDR3 DNA reads TGTGCCAGCGGGGGGGCCAGCACAGATACGCAGTATTTT.

CDR3 loop: CASSPTEETQYF. CDR3 bases: TGTGCCAGCAGCCCGACAGAAGAGACCCAGTACTTC. The V call is TRBV7-9, the J call TRBJ2-5; perhaps TRBD1 as D (5 bases). CDR3 size: 12 residues. Germline lookup yields CDR1 SEHNR and CDR2 FQNEAQ (reference sequence). Trimming stripped 5 bases from V and 3 bases from J, with 7 bases between.

The chain recombines TRBV7-2 with TRBJ1-5; TRBD1 matches 7 bases. There are 15 residues in the CDR3. Germline lookup yields CDR1 SGHTA and CDR2 FQGNSA. V gave up 1 base and J gave up 1 base; unmatched junction bases: 1. The CDR3 DNA sequence: TGTGCCAGCAGCTTAGAACAGGGGAGCAATCAGCCCCAGCATTTT. This sequence encodes CASSLEQGSNQPQHF.

This chain connects TRBV9 to TRBJ2-3; D perhaps matches TRBD2 (7 bases). The CDR3 is 16 residues long. Trimming left V 0 bases short and J 0 bases short, with 11 bases between. From germline, CDR1 is SGDLS and CDR2 YYNGEE. CDR3 nucleotide sequence: TGTGCCAGCAGCGTAGCGACGGGGGGCAGCACAGATACGCAGTATTTT. This codes for CASSVATGGSTDTQYF.

The chain links TRBV7-9 to TRBJ1-1; D uncertain. Trimming took off 5 bases at V and 1 base at J, with 14 bases between the two ends. Germline V gene sequence: CDR1 SEHNR, CDR2 FQNEAQ (reference sequence). There are 15 residues in the CDR3. DNA for the CDR3: TGTGCCAGCAGCCCCTCGAGGCAGCCGAACACTGAAGCTTTCTTT. Translation: CASSPSRQPNTEAFF.

The chain couples TRBV6-1 to TRBJ2-7; TRBD1 matches 10 bases. Germline loops: CDR1 MNHNS, CDR2 SASEGT. V trimming: 8 bases; J trimming: 3 bases; junction bases outside the gene matches: 4. CDR3 length equals 13 residues. As DNA, the CDR3 is TGTGCCAGCTCGGGACAGGGGAGCTACGAGCAGTACTTC. Translated: CASSGQGSYEQYF.

V is TRBV18 and J is TRBJ2-2; weak D call: TRBD1 (6 bases). In germline, CDR1 is KGHSH, CDR2 LQKENI. V lost 1 base and J lost 4, with 10 bases in between. There are 15 residues in the CDR3. CDR3 nucleotides: TGTGCCAGCTCACCACAAGCAGGGGTCACCGGGGAGCTGTTTTTT. Protein product: CASSPQAGVTGELFF. Filled out from reference TRBV18 and TRBJ2-2, the complete variable domain reads NAGVMQNPRHLVRRRGQEARLRCSPMKGHSHVYWYRQLPEEGLKFMVYLQKENIIDESGMPKERFSAEFPKEGPSILRIQQVVRGDSAAYFCASSPQAGVTGELFFGEGSRLTVL.

J is TRBJ1-1 and V is TRBV30; D is undetermined. Trimming shortened V by 0 bases and J by 2 bases, and 4 bases separated the two germline ends. Germline CDR1 GTSNPN, CDR2 SVGIG (reference sequence). The CDR3 spans 12 residues. The CDR3 is CAWSVTNTEAFF. In nucleotides, the CDR3 is TGTGCCTGGAGTGTAACCAACACTGAAGCTTTCTTT.

V usage is TRBV5-1 and J usage is TRBJ2-5; D may be TRBD1 or TRBD2 (5 bases each). The DNA matches TRBJ2-7 better at its end, which makes the J call doubtful. The length of the CDR3 is 14 residues. From germline, CDR1 is SGHRS and CDR2 YFSETQ. The CDR3 nucleotides are TGCGCCAGCAGCTTGTTTCGGCAGGGAGACGAGCAGTACTTC. Its protein is CASSLFRQGDEQYF.

The chain joins TRBV4-1 to TRBJ1-2; D remains unclear. Trimming cost V 0 bases and J 2 bases, with 10 bases left between them. Germline loops: CDR1 MGHRA, CDR2 YSYEKL. This CDR3 is built from 15 residues. DNA for the CDR3: TGCGCCAGCAGCCAAGAACCCACGGGGAACTATGGCTACACCTTC. Translated: CASSQEPTGNYGYTF.

CDR3 sequence reads: CASSPRTGGNTIYF. The CDR3 nucleotides read TGTGCCAGCAGCCCGCGGACAGGGGGAAACACCATATATTTT. The gene calls are TRBV7-9 and TRBJ1-3; TRBD1 matches 8 bases. V gave up 5 bases and J gave up 4 bases; unmatched junction bases: 4. The CDR3 contains 14 residues. Germline V CDR1 and CDR2: SEHNR, FQNEAQ (reference sequence).

This clone has a single count. The gene calls are TRBV4-3 and TRBJ1-6, with unresolved D. V dropped 0 bases and J dropped 7 bases, with 10 bases sitting between them. The germline CDR1 and CDR2 sequences are LGHNA and YSLEER. The CDR3 extends over 15 amino acids. CDR3 in DNA: TGCGCCAGCAGCCAAGATCACGACCTAAATTCACCCCTCCACTTT. Protein product: CASSQDHDLNSPLHF.

About this clone: This sample includes further DNA sequences coding for the same CDR3. The genes are TRBV6-1 and TRBJ1-6; the D gene is possibly TRBD1 (5 bases). V lost 1 base, J lost 0 bases, and 10 bases lay in between. The CDR3 extends over 17 amino acids. Looked up from germline, CDR1 is MNHNS and CDR2 is SASEGT. The CDR3 sequence: CASSEVGGSSYNSPLHF. The CDR3 DNA follows: TGTGCCAGCAGTGAAGTGGGGGGGAGCTCCTATAATTCACCCCTCCACTTT.